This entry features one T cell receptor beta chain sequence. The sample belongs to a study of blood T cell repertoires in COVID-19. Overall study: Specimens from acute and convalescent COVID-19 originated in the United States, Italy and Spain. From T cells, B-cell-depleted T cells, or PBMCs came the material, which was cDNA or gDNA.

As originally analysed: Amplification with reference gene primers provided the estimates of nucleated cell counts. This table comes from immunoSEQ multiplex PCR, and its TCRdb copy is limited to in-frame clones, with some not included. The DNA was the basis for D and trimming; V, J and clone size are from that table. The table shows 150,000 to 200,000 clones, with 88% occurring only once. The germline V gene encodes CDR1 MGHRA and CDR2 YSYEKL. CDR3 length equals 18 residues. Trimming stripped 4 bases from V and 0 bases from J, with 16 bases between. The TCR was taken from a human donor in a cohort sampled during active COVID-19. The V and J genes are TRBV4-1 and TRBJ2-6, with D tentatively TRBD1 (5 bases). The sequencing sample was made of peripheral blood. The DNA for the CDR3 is TGCGCCAGCAGCCCTAAGGCTCCAGGGTCCTCTGGGGCCAACGTCCTGACTTTC. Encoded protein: CASSPKAPGSSGANVLTF.